Each of the 14 T cell receptor beta chains below was sequenced from the same sample in a study of cytomegalovirus exposure and HLA in healthy donors. Generated by immunoSEQ multiplex PCR, the TCRdb table keeps only in-frame clones and is missing some. The sample lists about 110,000 clones, approximately 85% occurring once. The sample was PBMCs. Receptors were obtained from a woman younger than 30 in good health and CMV-seronegative.

The V call is TRBV2, the J call TRBJ1-5; tentatively, D is TRBD1 (5 bases). The CDR3 is made up of 15 amino acids. The ends were cut back, 2 bases at V and 6 bases at J, with 14 bases in the middle. Germline loops: CDR1 SNHLY, CDR2 FYNNEI. The CDR3 loop reads CASSESGMGSQPQHF. CDR3 DNA: TGTGCCAGCAGTGAATCAGGGATGGGCTCTCAGCCCCAGCATTTT. Supplemented by reference TRBV2 and TRBJ1-5, the full variable domain reads EPEVTQTPSHQVTQMGQEVILRCVPISNHLYFYWYRQILGQKVEFLVSFYNNEISEKSEIFDDQFSVERPDGSNFTLKIRSTKLEDSAMYFCASSESGMGSQPQHFGDGTRLSIL.

V gene TRBV10-1 combines with J gene TRBJ1-3; tentative D call: TRBD1 (6 bases). The germline CDR1 and CDR2 sequences are WNHNN and SYGVQD (reference sequence). V lost 10 bases to trimming and J lost 4 bases, with 17 bases between them. The CDR3 is 14 amino acids. CDR3 amino acids: CATHPTGSGNTIYF. The CDR3 DNA reads as TGCGCCACCCACCCTACAGGGAGCGGAAACACCATATATTTT.

V gene TRBV28 combines with J gene TRBJ2-3, with 10 bases identical to TRBD2. Trimming at V came to 10 bases and at J to 2 bases, leaving 9 bases not matched to a gene. In germline, CDR1 is MDHEN, CDR2 SYDVKM. The CDR3 runs to 15 residues. CDR3 sequence: CATAPGTSVTDTQYF. CDR3 DNA sequence: TGTGCCACCGCCCCGGGGACTAGCGTCACAGATACGCAGTATTTT.

CDR3 region: CSGLRQEGYTF. The CDR3, as DNA: TGCAGCGGCTTGCGTCAGGAAGGCTACACCTTC. V and J are TRBV29-1 and TRBJ1-2; no clear D. Trimming left V 7 bases short and J 8 bases short, with 14 bases between. CDR1 is SQVTM, CDR2 ANQGSEA, per germline. The CDR3 has 11 amino acids.

V gene TRBV28 combines with J gene TRBJ2-2; tentative D call: TRBD2 (5 bases). V lost 6 bases to trimming and J lost 2 bases, with 22 bases between them. The germline CDR1 and CDR2 sequences are MDHEN and SYDVKM. This CDR3 region has 18 residues. In DNA form, the CDR3 reads TGTGCCAGCAGCTCGATCCCTCGAGGGAATAAAAACACCGGGGAGCTGTTTTTT. It yields the protein CASSSIPRGNKNTGELFF.

This rearrangement joins TRBV18 to TRBJ1-1; no definite D call. The CDR3 contains 12 residues. The V gene lost 6 bases and the J gene lost 5 bases, with 10 bases spanning the gap. CDR1 and CDR2 (germline): KGHSH, LQKENI. CDR3 in amino acids: CASSGRGTEAFF. CDR3 bases: TGTGCCAGCTCCGGACGCGGGACTGAAGCTTTCTTT. The entire variable domain, with the rest obtained from reference TRBV18 and TRBJ1-1, is as follows: NAGVMQNPRHLVRRRGQEARLRCSPMKGHSHVYWYRQLPEEGLKFMVYLQKENIIDESGMPKERFSAEFPKEGPSILRIQQVVRGDSAAYFCASSGRGTEAFFGQGTRLTVV.

This clone was detected many times. The J gene is TRBJ1-5, the V gene TRBV27; D gene unclear. V lost 5 bases to trimming and J lost 0 bases, with 5 bases between them. The CDR3 extends over 13 amino acids. Germline lookup yields CDR1 MNHEY and CDR2 SMNVEV (reference sequence). The CDR3 region is CASSLSSNQPQHF. CDR3 bases: TGTGCCAGCAGTCTCAGTAGCAATCAGCCCCAGCATTTT.

This clone was detected a few times. The CDR3 region is CASRTGTFRSTDTQYF. For the CDR3, the DNA is TGTGCCAGCAGGACAGGGACTTTCAGGTCCACAGATACGCAGTATTTT. The chain links TRBV6-4 to TRBJ2-3; TRBD1 might be the D (7 bases). V lost 6 bases, J lost 2 bases, and 18 bases lay in between. Germline V CDR1 and CDR2: MRHNA, SNTAGT. The CDR3 has 16 amino acids.

J is TRBJ2-7 and V is TRBV6-1, with unresolved D. The CDR3 is 11 amino acids. V lost 1 base, J lost 5 bases, and 3 bases lay in between. Germline values: CDR1 MNHNS, CDR2 SASEGT. The DNA of the CDR3 is TGTGCCAGCAGTGAAGGCGACGAGCAGTACTTC. Protein: CASSEGDEQYF.

The chain links TRBV27 to TRBJ1-2; the match to TRBD1 covers 9 bases. Looked up from germline, CDR1 is MNHEY and CDR2 is SMNVEV (reference sequence). The V and J ends lost 4 bases and 7 bases, in that order; junction bases with no gene match: 4. The CDR3 is made up of 13 amino acids. The CDR3 reads CASSWTGEGGYTF. In nucleotides, the CDR3 is TGTGCCAGCAGTTGGACAGGGGAAGGTGGCTACACCTTC.

The rearrangement links TRBV9 to TRBJ2-2; 8 nucleotides align to TRBD1. The CDR3 is 17 residues long. Germline CDR1 SGDLS, CDR2 YYNGEE. After removal of 4 bases from V and 1 base from J, the junction contained 9 bases not matched to a gene. The CDR3 DNA reads TGTGCCAGCAGCTTAACCGGACAGGGACAGAACACCGGGGAGCTGTTTTTT. This gives the protein CASSLTGQGQNTGELFF.

This rearrangement joins TRBV5-4 to TRBJ2-5; tentatively, D is TRBD2 (5 bases). From germline, CDR1 is SGHNT and CDR2 YYREEE (reference sequence). Between the trimmed V and J ends, which lost 4 bases and 5 bases, there was a span of 18 bases. CDR3 size: 15 residues. CDR3 amino acids: CASSLVGGSAETQYF. The CDR3 nucleotides are TGTGCCAGCAGCCTCGTTGGAGGAAGTGCGGAGACCCAGTACTTC.

The gene calls are TRBV20-1 and TRBJ1-1; D may be TRBD1 (6 bases). Germline values: CDR1 DFQATT, CDR2 SNEGSKA (reference sequence). The CDR3 has 10 residues. CDR3 loop: CRAQGTEAFF. Written as DNA, the CDR3 is TGCAGGGCACAGGGCACTGAAGCTTTCTTT.

This chain links TRBV14 with TRBJ1-2, with 9 nucleotides matching TRBD1. Germline V gene data show CDR1 as SGHDN and CDR2 as FVKESK. Trimming removed 4 bases from V and 4 bases from J; junction bases left unmatched: 4. This CDR3 region has 14 residues. The CDR3 loop reads CASSRGQGGYGYTF. The DNA of the CDR3 is TGTGCCAGCAGCCGGGGACAGGGAGGCTATGGCTACACCTTC.